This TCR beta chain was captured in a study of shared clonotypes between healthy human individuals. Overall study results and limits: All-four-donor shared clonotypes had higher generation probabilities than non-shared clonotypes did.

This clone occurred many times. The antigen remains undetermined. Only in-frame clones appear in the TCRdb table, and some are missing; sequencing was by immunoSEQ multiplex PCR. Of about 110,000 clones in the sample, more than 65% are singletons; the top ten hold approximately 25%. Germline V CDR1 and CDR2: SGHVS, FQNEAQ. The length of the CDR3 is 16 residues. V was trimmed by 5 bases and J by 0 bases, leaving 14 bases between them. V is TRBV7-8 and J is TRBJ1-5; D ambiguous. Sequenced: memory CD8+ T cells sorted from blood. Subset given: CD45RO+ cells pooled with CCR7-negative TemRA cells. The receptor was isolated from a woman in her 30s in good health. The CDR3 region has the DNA TGTGCCAGCAGCCCACTCGCTGGTATTAGCAATCAGCCCCAGCATTTT. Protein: CASSPLAGISNQPQHF.